This T cell receptor beta chain was identified during a study of Ad26.COV2.S vaccination and SARS-CoV-2 variants. Findings of the study overall: Placebo recipients trailed vaccine recipients in spike-specific TCR breadth. After vaccination, substantial breadth of spike-specific CD8+ and CD4+ responses was reported. The study found similar non-spike TCR breadth in vaccine and placebo recipients. Total T cell responses were possibly underestimated by TCR breadth and depth analyses.

The germline V gene encodes CDR1 MGHRA and CDR2 YSYEKL. This CDR3 is 15 amino acids long. After removal of 1 base from V and 3 bases from J, the junction contained 5 bases not matched to a gene. TCRdb's copy holds only in-frame clones and misses some; the assay was immunoSEQ multiplex PCR. In the table there are around 100,000 clones, around 80% of which are singletons. As for this clone: As yet, its antigen is unknown.

The sequencing here drew on peripheral blood, taken after recovery from COVID-19. This receptor was identified in a human donor who had recovered from COVID-19. The chain links TRBV4-1 to TRBJ2-7; 8 bases map to TRBD2. CDR3 sequence (DNA): TGCGCCAGCAGCCAAGCGGGGGGGATAGTCTACGAGCAGTACTTC. It is translated as CASSQAGGIVYEQYF.